This T cell receptor (beta chain) came from a study of OX40 agonist ivuxolimab in advanced cancers. Whole-study context: Of the patients, three showed partial responses, one with hepatocellular carcinoma and two with cutaneous melanoma.

Study-level results: Nonresponders, in some cases, also had low normalized T-cell clonal expansion.

The repertoire was sequenced with immunoSEQ multiplex PCR; TCRdb's copy has only in-frame clones and lacks some. The table shows 100,000 or so clones, with around nine tenths occurring only once. V lost 1 base to trimming and J lost 7 bases, with 11 bases between them. The CDR3 runs to 14 residues. Germline V gene data show CDR1 as SGDLS and CDR2 as YYNGEE. Systemic immunosuppression or a history of autoimmune disease excluded patients. The investigators sampled blood at baseline, at cycle 4 day 1, and at cycle 7 day 1. Concerning this clone: Its antigen is unidentified.

The specimen comprised CD4+ or CD8+ T cells sorted from blood, sampled in a trial of the OX40 agonist ivuxolimab. The clonotype was recovered from an adult with an advanced solid tumor such as melanoma, head and neck, liver or kidney cancer. The chain joins TRBV9 to TRBJ2-2, with D tentatively TRBD2 (6 bases). The CDR3 region is CASSVKGTYGELFF. The CDR3 DNA sequence: TGTGCCAGCAGCGTAAAGGGGACTTACGGGGAGCTGTTTTTT.